This T cell receptor (beta chain) was sequenced for a study of cytotoxic CD8 clonotypes in ibrutinib-treated CLL. Whole-study findings and limits: Having risen at ibrutinib response, clonality had fallen back toward baseline by progression.

TCR beta libraries used roughly 1.8 micrograms of DNA from cryopreserved PBMCs. TCRdb's copy holds only in-frame clones and misses some; the assay was immunoSEQ multiplex PCR. The sample contains approximately 120,000 clones, roughly 60% of which appear only once. This clone was seen more than once but under ten times. The antigen remains undetermined. The V and J ends lost 1 base and 2 bases respectively, with 14 bases between them. The CDR3 runs 16 residues. In germline, CDR1 is KGHSH, CDR2 LQKENI. Sequencing used PBMCs, obtained after 24 months of ibrutinib treatment. This receptor was taken from a human donor with chronic lymphocytic leukemia. The chain carries TRBV18 and TRBJ1-2, with D maybe TRBD1 (6 bases). The CDR3: CASSPRDSTGNYGYTF. CDR3 bases: TGTGCCAGCTCACCACGCGATTCGACAGGAAACTATGGCTACACCTTC.